Described below is a single TCR beta chain sequence and its context. The antigen remains unidentified. This sample stems from a study of STAT5B mutations in CD4+ large granular lymphocyte leukemia. Findings and limits, study-wide: No patients shared main leukemic clonotypes, though roughly 27% appeared at low frequency elsewhere.

The CDR3 loop spans 15 amino acids. CDR1 SNHLY and CDR2 FYNNEI come from the germline V gene. V shed 4 bases and J 3 bases; nucleotides not matched to a gene: 3. The repertoire was sequenced with immunoSEQ multiplex PCR; TCRdb's copy has only in-frame clones and lacks some. Of tens of thousands of clones listed, 65% to 70% are singletons. The sample taken for sequencing was CD4+ T cells from blood buffy coats. This TCR was sampled from a human donor in good health. The chain has TRBV2 and TRBJ2-2; 9 bases fit TRBD2. CDR3 region: CASSGSGGDTGELFF. In DNA, the CDR3 is TGTGCCAGCAGTGGTAGCGGGGGAGACACCGGGGAGCTGTTTTTT.